This TCR beta chain is drawn from a study of blood T cell repertoires in COVID-19. Study background: Italy, Spain and the United States were the sources of the convalescent and acute COVID-19 samples. T cells, B-cell-depleted T cells, or PBMCs provided the cDNA or gDNA that served as material.

Germline CDR1 LNHDA, CDR2 SQIVND (reference sequence). V shed 0 bases, J shed 0 bases, and the junction held 2 bases outside the gene matches. This CDR3 is 17 amino acids long. The Seattle site enrolled patients during active infection and followed them longitudinally. Original methodology: From reference gene primer amplification, estimates of nucleated cell counts were derived. Sequencing was performed with immunoSEQ multiplex PCR; in TCRdb, only in-frame clones are kept and a portion is missing. The V and J calls and the clone size are those of that table, but D and trimming were determined from the DNA. The sample records 150,000 to 200,000 clones, about 81% being singletons.

The sample was peripheral blood. This sequence originates from an elderly woman with COVID-19, enrolled during active disease. The rearrangement uses TRBV19 and TRBJ2-2; 9 positions match TRBD2. Here the CDR3 DNA reads TGTGCCAGTAGTATAGATCTAGCGGGACCGAACACCGGGGAGCTGTTTTTT. Its translation is CASSIDLAGPNTGELFF.